This T cell receptor (beta chain) emerged from a study of T-cell memory formation after mild COVID-19 (dated by TCRdb to the early 2020s). As for the study more broadly: TCR sequence clusters from the two donors were largely donor specific. T-cell clones expanding and contracting after mild COVID-19 in a couple of donors were tracked by longitudinal TCRalpha and TCRbeta repertoire sequencing. The cohort comprised two young, previously healthy adult volunteers, one female and one male.

PBMCs were isolated by Ficoll-Paque density gradient centrifugation. TCRdb records Illumina NovaSeq 6000 as the sequencer. Using 5'RACE with constant-segment primers, TCRalpha and TCRbeta cDNA libraries were constructed, with sample barcodes and unique molecular identifiers added in the process. RNA was extracted from every sample with Trizol reagent. Library amplification was performed in two PCR steps, and a second sample barcode and Illumina TruSeq adapters were introduced in the second step. Sequencing of libraries was performed on an Illumina NovaSeq with 2 x 150 bp paired-end reads. As for how the authors treated the data: The reads were demultiplexed and collapsed into UMI-guided consensus sequences using migec v1.2.7. Using mixcr v2.1.11, UMI consensuses were aligned to TRA and TRB V and J templates and then assembled into clonotypes. Expanded or contracted clonotypes were those called significant by both edgeR and NoisET, with noise models trained on biological replicates. For edgeR calls, a false discovery rate-adjusted p below 0.01 and a log2 fold-change threshold of 1 were applied. As an exploratory analysis of dynamics, max-normalized trajectories of the 1000 most abundant clonotypes were examined by PCA with hierarchical clustering. Each responding clone was given a CD4 or CD8 phenotype based on the CD4+ and CD8+ repertoires, which had been sequenced separately. The public reads were reprocessed in TCRdb via fastp at Q25 and MiXCR, keeping in-frame beta chains. Records with the same CDR3 protein are collapsed into one entry carrying the most frequent genes and DNA. These V and J calls rely on TCRdb rather than the paper's analysis. Here the sample has roughly 110,000 distinct CDR3 sequences; 22% occur a single time. About 42% of the sample rests with the top ten.

The V end loses 7 bases and the J end loses 1 base, and a stretch of 10 bases separates them. The germline V gene sets CDR1 to SQVTM and CDR2 to ANQGSEA. From the cysteine up to the phenylalanine, the CDR3 has a length of 12 residues. Only CDR3 DNA remains: 36 bases, in frame from the first base. The sample holds a few counts of this clonotype. Its recognized antigen is unknown. Per-nucleotide qualities are absent, and no much larger clonotype sits a single base away. Broad study findings and their caveats: Whether the second-wave clones peaking on day 37 were SARS-CoV-2 specific was not confirmed. Clones contracting from day 15 to 85 had balanced CD4/CD8 phenotypes, while a second wave expanding from day 15 to 37 was biased towards CD4+. Only a couple of mild cases were covered by the study, and larger cohorts that include severe cases with pre-infection samples were considered necessary. Contracting CD4+ clones were found mainly in CM and EM memory subsets, while CD8+ clones were enriched in EMRA. Some responding clones were detected in pre-infection memory, which suggested that pre-existing cross-reactive memory T cells had joined the SARS-CoV-2 response.

The chain uses TRBV29-1 and TRBJ1-1, with no reliable assignment of the D segment. The sample comprised PBMCs or a T cell subset sorted from them (not recorded which). This receptor was identified in a man younger than 35 who had mild COVID-19 (a few samples of this study predate the infection). The sample titles of this study are shuffled in the database, so cell type and time point are left out; the donor was told from shared clones. CDR3 protein: CSALTPNTEAFF. The bases are TGCAGCGCCCTGACGCCGAACACTGAAGCTTTCTTT.